This TCR beta chain was documented in a study of cytomegalovirus exposure and HLA in healthy donors. General study results and limits: Researchers reported from a later analysis that most CMV-associated TCR beta chains appeared HLA-restricted.

This CDR3 is 14 amino acids long. V lost 7 bases to trimming and J lost 8 bases; unmatched junction nucleotides: 11. Germline V lookup: CDR1 SQVTM, CDR2 ANQGSEA. With regard to this clone: The antigen remains unidentified.

PCR employed 60 Vbeta and 13 Jbeta primers. TCRdb's copy holds only in-frame clones and misses some; the assay was immunoSEQ multiplex PCR. The table includes roughly 200,000 clones, 65% to 85% detected once. J is TRBJ1-4 and V is TRBV29-1; 9 bases map to TRBD1. Sample: PBMCs. This TCR was recovered from a man aged 25 to 40 in good health and CMV-seronegative. The CDR3 nucleotides read TGCAGCGCCCAGACAGGGGGAGGTGACGAAAAACTGTTTTTT. Amino acids: CSAQTGGGDEKLFF.